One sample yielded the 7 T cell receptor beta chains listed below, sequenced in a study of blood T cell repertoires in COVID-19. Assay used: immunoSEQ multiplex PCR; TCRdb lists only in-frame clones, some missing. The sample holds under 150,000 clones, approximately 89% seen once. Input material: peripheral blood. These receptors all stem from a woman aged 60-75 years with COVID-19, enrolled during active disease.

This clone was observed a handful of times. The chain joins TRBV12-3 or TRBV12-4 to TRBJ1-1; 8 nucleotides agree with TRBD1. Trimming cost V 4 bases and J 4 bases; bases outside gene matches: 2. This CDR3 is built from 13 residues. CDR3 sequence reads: CASSYRGTTEAFF. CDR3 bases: TGTGCCAGCAGTTACAGGGGGACCACTGAAGCTTTCTTT.

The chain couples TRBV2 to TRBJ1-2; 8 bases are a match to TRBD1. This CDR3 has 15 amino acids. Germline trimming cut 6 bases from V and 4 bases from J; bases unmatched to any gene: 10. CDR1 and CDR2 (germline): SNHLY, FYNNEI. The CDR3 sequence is CASRKTGVVRYGYTF. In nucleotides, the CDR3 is TGTGCCAGCAGGAAGACAGGGGTAGTACGCTATGGCTACACCTTC.

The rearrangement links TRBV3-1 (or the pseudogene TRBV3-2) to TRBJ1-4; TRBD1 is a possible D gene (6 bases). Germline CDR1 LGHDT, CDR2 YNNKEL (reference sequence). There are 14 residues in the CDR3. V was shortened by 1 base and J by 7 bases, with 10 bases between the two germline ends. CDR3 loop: CASSQGTEGEKLFF. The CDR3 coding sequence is TGTGCCAGCAGCCAAGGGACAGAGGGTGAAAAACTGTTTTTT.

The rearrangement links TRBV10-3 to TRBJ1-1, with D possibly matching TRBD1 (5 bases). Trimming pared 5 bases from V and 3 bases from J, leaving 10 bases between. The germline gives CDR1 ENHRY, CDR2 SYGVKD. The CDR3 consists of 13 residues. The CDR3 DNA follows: TGTGCCATCAGTCGTAGGGGTGACACTGAAGCTTTCTTT. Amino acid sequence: CAISRRGDTEAFF.

CDR3 in amino acids: CAISRDSSYEQYF. The DNA for the CDR3 is TGTGCCATCAGTAGGGACAGTTCCTACGAGCAGTACTTC. This chain connects TRBV10-3 to TRBJ2-7, with 7 bases lining up with TRBD1. J gave up 1 base and V 5 bases, and 2 bases lay outside the gene matches. Germline CDR1 is ENHRY and CDR2 is SYGVKD. The CDR3 has 13 amino acids.

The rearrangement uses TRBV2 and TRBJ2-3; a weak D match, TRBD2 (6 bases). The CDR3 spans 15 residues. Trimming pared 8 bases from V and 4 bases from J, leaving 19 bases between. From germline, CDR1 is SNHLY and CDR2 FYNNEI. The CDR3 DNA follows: TGTGCCAGCGCTAAGGGAACAGGAGGGGCAGATACGCAGTATTTT. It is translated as CASAKGTGGADTQYF.

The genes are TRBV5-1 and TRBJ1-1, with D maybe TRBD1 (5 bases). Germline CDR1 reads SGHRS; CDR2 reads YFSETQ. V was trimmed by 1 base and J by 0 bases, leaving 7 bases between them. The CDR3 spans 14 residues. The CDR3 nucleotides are TGCGCCAGCAGCTTGACAGGCATGAACACTGAAGCTTTCTTT. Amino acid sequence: CASSLTGMNTEAFF.